This TCR beta chain was found in a study of blood T cells in healthy people across ages. Trimming cost V 0 bases and J 5 bases, with 4 bases left between them. The CDR3 loop spans 12 amino acids. In germline, CDR1 is MNHNY, CDR2 SVGAGI (reference sequence). This clonotype was recorded many times. Alongside a J-beta primer mix, a sample-barcoded 5' primer served in a second PCR lasting about 7 to 11 cycles. MiXCR was run by TCRdb on the 5' RACE reads, yielding one entry per CDR3 protein. This sample has roughly 800,000 distinct CDR3 sequences, with roughly 64% found just once. The material sequenced was blood. The gene calls are TRBV6-6 and TRBJ1-1, with D unresolved. The receptor comes from a man under 40 in good health. This CDR3 is CASSYSLTEAFF. In DNA form, the CDR3 reads TGTGCCAGCAGTTACTCCCTTACTGAAGCTTTCTTT.